The 27 T cell receptor beta chains listed next were all sequenced from one sample in a study of T cells expressing NK-cell markers. Reanalyzing the 5' RACE reads, TCRdb keeps one entry per CDR3 protein, without DNA. The repertoire table contains 300,000 to 500,000 distinct CDR3 sequences. Sequencing used blood T cells: a sorted CD56 or NKG2C T cell subset, CD4+ or CD8+ T cells, or bulk PBMC T cells (not recorded which). The receptors derive from a woman aged 50 to 60 in good health.

This chain uses TRBV6-1 with TRBJ1-3; without DNA, the TCRdb call of TRBD1 cannot be checked. Germline values: CDR1 MNHNS, CDR2 SASEGT. The CDR3 is 15 residues long. CDR3 loop: CASSSPGQLGNTIYF.

The chain is built from TRBV20-1 and TRBJ2-1; TCRdb indicates TRBD2, and absent DNA this call remains unverified. The CDR3 consists of 15 residues. Germline lookup yields CDR1 DFQATT and CDR2 SNEGSKA (reference sequence). The CDR3: CSAATSGPLRDEQFF.

The chain combines TRBV6-2 or TRBV6-3 with TRBJ2-3; TCRdb names TRBD1, which stays unverified in the absence of DNA. Germline values: CDR1 MNHEY, CDR2 SVGEGT. This CDR3 spans 17 amino acids. The CDR3: CASSYPLLSVLTDTQYF.

The chain carries TRBV12-3 or TRBV12-4 and TRBJ1-2; absent DNA, TCRdb's TRBD1 call cannot be checked. The CDR3 has 16 amino acids. CDR3 loop: CASSFRSQGANYGYTF.

The CDR3 is CASSLTGSTDTQYF. The chain carries TRBV12-3 or TRBV12-4 and TRBJ2-3. The CDR3 covers 14 residues.

The rearrangement uses TRBV7-6 and TRBJ2-1; TCRdb gives TRBD2 as the D gene, but with no DNA this cannot be confirmed. Germline assignment: CDR1 SGHVS and CDR2 FNYEAQ. This CDR3 has 18 amino acids. CDR3 amino acids: CASSLRLAGGPNYNEQFF.

This chain connects TRBV3-1 to TRBJ2-1; TCRdb's D call of TRBD2 is untestable without DNA. The CDR3 spans 15 residues. The germline V gene has CDR1 LGHDT and CDR2 YNNKEL (reference sequence). The CDR3 spells CASSPYSGENNEQFF.

The chain uses TRBV7-9 and TRBJ2-1; TCRdb lists TRBD1, though no DNA is available to test this call. Germline values: CDR1 SEHNR, CDR2 FQNEAQ (reference sequence). This CDR3 is built from 14 residues. The CDR3 sequence is CASSLVPKGDEQFF.

The V and J genes are TRBV29-1 and TRBJ2-2; TCRdb reports TRBD2, a call that lacks DNA to check it against. This CDR3 spans 15 amino acids. Germline CDR1 reads SQVTM; CDR2 reads ANQGSEA. CDR3 sequence: CSVEGTSGITGELFF.

The chain has TRBV5-5 and TRBJ1-2. The CDR3 is 14 amino acids. Looked up from germline, CDR1 is SGHKS and CDR2 is YYEKEE (reference sequence). CDR3 protein: CASSLRFSDYGYTF.

The chain combines TRBV27 with TRBJ1-1. CDR3 length equals 15 residues. Germline V gene data show CDR1 as MNHEY and CDR2 as SMNVEV (reference sequence). The CDR3 protein is CASSLLGGGNTEAFF.

V usage is TRBV18 and J usage is TRBJ2-1; TCRdb's D gene call, TRBD2, goes unchecked for lack of DNA. The length of the CDR3 is 15 residues. Germline CDR1 and CDR2: KGHSH and LQKENI. The CDR3 here is CASSPISVSYNEQFF.

The chain has TRBV7-6 and TRBJ2-2; lacking DNA, the TRBD2 call made by TCRdb goes unchecked. The CDR3 has 16 residues. The V gene's germline CDR1 is SGHVS and CDR2 FNYEAQ. The CDR3 region is CASSLGGTRNTGELFF.

The chain combines TRBV5-5 with TRBJ2-5; TCRdb's D gene call, TRBD1, goes unchecked for lack of DNA. Germline V gene lookup returns CDR1 SGHKS and CDR2 YYEKEE (reference sequence). The CDR3 length is 16 residues. The CDR3 protein is CASSLAEGPGQETQYF.

The gene calls are TRBV9 and TRBJ2-5. The length of the CDR3 is 13 residues. Germline CDR1 and CDR2: SGDLS and YYNGEE. CDR3 in amino acids: CASSVEYMGTQYF.

V gene TRBV4-1 combines with J gene TRBJ1-2; the D gene TCRdb calls, TRBD1, cannot be checked with no DNA. The CDR3 covers 17 residues. CDR1 is MGHRA and CDR2 is YSYEKL in the germline V gene. CDR3 loop: CASSPQVLRGSSYGYTF.

Here the CDR3 reads CASWPGAGGSGEQYF. The chain couples TRBV5-1 to TRBJ2-7; TCRdb's assignment of TRBD1 cannot be checked, as there is no DNA. This CDR3 comprises 15 residues. From germline, CDR1 is SGHRS and CDR2 YFSETQ.

The chain recombines TRBV7-2 with TRBJ2-1; TCRdb's D call, TRBD1, is unchecked because there is no DNA. This CDR3 spans 14 amino acids. Per germline, CDR1 SGHTA and CDR2 FQGNSA. The CDR3 here is CASSLVREPSEQFF.

This rearrangement joins TRBV6-5 to TRBJ2-1; TCRdb selects TRBD1, and the lack of DNA leaves this call unchecked. The V gene's germline CDR1 is MNHEY and CDR2 SVGAGI. The CDR3 is 13 residues long. Here the CDR3 reads CASWSGRGGEQFF.

The chain employs TRBV4-1 and TRBJ2-7; the D call from TCRdb, TRBD2, cannot be confirmed without DNA. The CDR3 runs to 16 residues. Germline values: CDR1 MGHRA, CDR2 YSYEKL. The CDR3 reads CASSQRLAERGHEQYF.

The V call is TRBV12-3 or TRBV12-4, the J call TRBJ1-1. The CDR3 length is 14 residues. CDR3 protein: CASRTQSINTEAFF.

The J gene is TRBJ1-4, the V gene TRBV20-1. Germline CDR1 reads DFQATT; CDR2 reads SNEGSKA (reference sequence). CDR3 length equals 14 residues. The CDR3 spells CSAGFDATNEKLFF.

The CDR3 is CASSYFGEQFF. The chain recombines TRBV6-5 with TRBJ2-1. This CDR3 comprises 11 residues. Germline V lookup: CDR1 MNHEY, CDR2 SVGAGI.

This sequence joins TRBV5-1 and TRBJ1-1. The CDR3 has 14 amino acids. Germline V gene lookup returns CDR1 SGHRS and CDR2 YFSETQ. CDR3 region: CASSFAQGGTEAFF.

The rearrangement uses TRBV4-1 and TRBJ1-6; TCRdb's assignment of TRBD1 cannot be checked, as there is no DNA. The V gene's germline CDR1 is MGHRA and CDR2 YSYEKL. The CDR3 length is 14 residues. The CDR3 spells CASRNDRTNSPLHF.

The chain recombines TRBV4-1 with TRBJ2-6; TCRdb gives TRBD1 as the D gene, but with no DNA this cannot be confirmed. The CDR3 is 14 amino acids. CDR1 and CDR2 (germline): MGHRA, YSYEKL. This CDR3 is CASWRGSGANVLTF.

The CDR3 is CASSPPSYSGELFF. The chain combines TRBV27 with TRBJ2-2; TCRdb calls TRBD1, which cannot be checked without DNA. CDR3 length equals 14 residues. Germline CDR1 reads MNHEY; CDR2 reads SMNVEV (reference sequence).